The 10 T cell receptor beta chains in this list originate from one sample, sequenced in a study of blood T cell repertoires in COVID-19 (dated by TCRdb to the early 2020s). Libraries were prepared through the immunoSEQ multiplex PCR assay. The immuneACCESS repertoire file appears here via TCRdb, limited to in-frame rearrangements. These files lack a portion of the clones; in checked studies, under half of the deficit traces to unresolved V genes, and the cause of the others is not known. This sample gives fewer than 15,000 clones in total; 86% of them show up just once. The ten largest clones capture about 53% of the sample. The sample comprised peripheral blood. These receptors all come from a man at least 80 years old with acute or convalescent COVID-19.

The V and J genes are TRBV5-1 and TRBJ2-2, with TRBD2 matching over 12 bases. The germline CDR1 and CDR2 sequences are SGHRS and YFSETQ. The V segment lost 4 bases and the J segment 4 bases; nucleotides outside the gene matches: 11. There are 18 residues in the CDR3. CDR3 region: CASSRKGTSGSSTGELFF. The CDR3 bases are TGCGCCAGCAGCCGGAAGGGGACTAGCGGGTCAAGCACCGGGGAGCTGTTTTTT.

This chain joins TRBV29-1 and TRBJ2-7; D perhaps matches TRBD1 (6 bases). Germline CDR1 reads SQVTM; CDR2 reads ANQGSEA. Trimming took off 7 bases at V and 2 bases at J, with 9 bases between the two ends. The CDR3 is made up of 11 amino acids. The DNA for the CDR3 is TGCAGCGGAGGACAGACCTACGAGCAGTACTTC. Residues: CSGGQTYEQYF.

The chain links TRBV5-5 to TRBJ2-1; 10 positions match TRBD1. The V segment lost 1 base and the J segment 4 bases; nucleotides outside the gene matches: 5. The CDR3 contains 16 residues. Germline lookup yields CDR1 SGHKS and CDR2 YYEKEE (reference sequence). In nucleotides, the CDR3 is TGTGCCAGCAGCTTGTATGGGACAGGGGATTACAATGAGCAGTTCTTC. Protein product: CASSLYGTGDYNEQFF.

This sequence joins TRBV6-4 and TRBJ2-5, with D tentatively TRBD2 (5 bases). The CDR3 has 15 amino acids. Trimming took off 2 bases at V and 5 bases at J, with 15 bases between the two ends. Germline CDR1 is MRHNA and CDR2 is SNTAGT. The CDR3 here is CASSDRRNGKETQYF. The CDR3 region has the DNA TGTGCCAGCAGTGACAGGAGGAATGGTAAGGAGACCCAGTACTTC.

The genes are TRBV14 and TRBJ2-7; no firm D call. Trimming took off 4 bases at V and 9 bases at J, with 13 bases between the two ends. The CDR3 length is 12 residues. CDR1 is SGHDN, CDR2 FVKESK, per germline. The CDR3 DNA reads as TGTGCCAGCAGCCCCACACACAACGTGCAGTACTTC. This encodes CASSPTHNVQYF.

V and J are TRBV11-2 and TRBJ1-3, with D unclear. Germline V gives CDR1 SGHAT, CDR2 FQNNGV. There are 14 residues in the CDR3. Deletions cut 3 bases from V and 1 base from J, with 7 bases between. The CDR3 nucleotides read TGTGCCAGCAGCTTCGAGCGGTCTGGAAACACCATATATTTT. Protein: CASSFERSGNTIYF.

The V and J genes are TRBV27 and TRBJ1-2; 7 bases agree with TRBD1. V shed 2 bases and J 3 bases; nucleotides not matched to a gene: 9. The CDR3 runs to 16 residues. Germline CDR1 MNHEY, CDR2 SMNVEV (reference sequence). The CDR3 nucleotides are TGTGCCAGCAGTTTAACCCCTGACAGGGTAGACTATGGCTACACCTTC. Protein product: CASSLTPDRVDYGYTF.

This clone was detected only a few times. This sequence joins TRBV18 and TRBJ2-4, with 15 bases fitting TRBD2. V was clipped by 2 bases and J by 5 bases; unmatched bases: 7. The CDR3 consists of 18 residues. Germline CDR1 reads KGHSH; CDR2 reads LQKENI. The CDR3 sequence is CASSPAGLAGGTQNIQYF. The CDR3 DNA reads as TGTGCCAGCTCACCAGCCGGACTAGCGGGAGGGACGCAAAACATTCAGTACTTC.

The chain is built from TRBV6-4 and TRBJ1-1; 9 bases line up with TRBD1. The germline V gene has CDR1 MRHNA and CDR2 SNTAGT. The CDR3 has 14 residues. V shed 2 bases and J 5 bases; nucleotides not matched to a gene: 3. CDR3 in amino acids: CASSDTDRGTEAFF. CDR3 in DNA: TGTGCCAGCAGTGACACGGACAGGGGAACTGAAGCTTTCTTT.

CDR3 in amino acids: CASSRQGAGYGYTF. Written as DNA, the CDR3 is TGTGCCAGCAGTCGACAGGGGGCTGGGTATGGCTACACCTTC. This rearrangement joins TRBV6-2 or TRBV6-3 to TRBJ1-2, with TRBD1 identical over 10 bases. This CDR3 is 14 amino acids long. With 5 bases clipped from V and 5 bases from J, the junction kept 5 bases outside the gene matches. The germline CDR1 and CDR2 sequences are MNHEY and SVGEGT.